This entry is about one T cell receptor beta chain. These data belong to a study of T cells in Graves' hyperthyroidism and ophthalmopathy. On the study more broadly: Peripheral blood was secured at the point of initial diagnosis, before any treatment.

The germline gives CDR1 SGHTA, CDR2 FQGNSA. Unmatched junction bases numbered 11, after V lost 5 bases and J lost 4 bases. The CDR3 totals 16 residues. With a duration under 2 months, the hyperthyroidism was newly diagnosed in patients aged 18 to 65. Amplified regions were TCR beta CDR3 sequences from RNA transcripts. When the TCR CDR3 underwent first-round RT-PCR, the HTBI primer set was used. One entry per CDR3 protein, called by TCRdb with MiXCR from the multiplex PCR reads. The table shows about 200,000 distinct CDR3 sequences, with 15% to 20% occurring only once. The material sequenced was blood. The chain couples TRBV7-2 to TRBJ2-5; 9 nucleotides align to TRBD2. This clonotype was sampled from a man aged 40-49 years with Graves' hyperthyroidism. The chain's CDR3 is CASSPSLGGRAETQYF. The CDR3 nucleotides read TGTGCCAGCAGCCCGTCGTTGGGCGGGAGGGCAGAGACCCAGTACTTC. Based on the CDR3 plus reference TRBV7-2 and TRBJ2-5, the full variable domain is GAGVSQSPSNKVTEKGKDVELRCDPISGHTALYWYRQSLGQGLEFLIYFQGNSAPDKSGLPSDRFSAERTGGSVSTLTIQRTQQEDSAVYLCASSPSLGGRAETQYFGPGTRLLVL.